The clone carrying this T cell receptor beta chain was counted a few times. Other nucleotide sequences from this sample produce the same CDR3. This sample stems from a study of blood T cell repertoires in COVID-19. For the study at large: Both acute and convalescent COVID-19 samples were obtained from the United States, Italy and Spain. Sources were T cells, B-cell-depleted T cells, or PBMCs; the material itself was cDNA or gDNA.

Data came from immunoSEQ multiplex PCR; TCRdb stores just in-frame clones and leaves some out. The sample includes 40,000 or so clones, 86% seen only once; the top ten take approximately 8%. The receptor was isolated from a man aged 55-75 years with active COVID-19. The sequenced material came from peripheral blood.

The DNA of the CDR3 is TGCGCCAGCAGTGAAACAGGGAATCAGCCCCAGCATTTT. Protein product: CASSETGNQPQHF. V is TRBV10-1 and J is TRBJ1-5; D perhaps matches TRBD1 (6 bases). The V end lost 3 bases, the J end lost 4 bases, and 7 bases lay between the germline ends. In germline, CDR1 is WNHNN, CDR2 SYGVQD (reference sequence). The CDR3 consists of 13 residues.